These T cell receptor beta chains were read from a single sample in a study of a mutant IDH1 vaccine in newly diagnosed glioma. These receptors have no known antigen. Assay: immunoSEQ multiplex PCR; the TCRdb copy retains only in-frame clones and omits some. The sample shows around 25,000 clones, around 70% of them seen only once. The specimen was peripheral blood mononuclear cells (PBMCs), collected from a glioma patient whose treatment included an IDH1 peptide vaccine. All receptors come from a man aged 18-30 years with glioma. Some clones in this sample may be carry-over from other donors' samples. Both conserved end residues are part of each CDR3. Fields, in order: J gene, D gene, V gene, clone size, CDR3 protein, CDR3 DNA. D genes are given only for firm matches. Rows may omit the clone size; those that give it use once, few, many or a size class.

J gene: TRBJ2-3; D gene: TRBD2; V gene: TRBV6-4; clone size: few; CDR3 protein: CASSERGGTDTQYF; CDR3 DNA: TGTGCCAGCAGTGAGCGGGGGGGCACAGATACGCAGTATTTT
J gene: TRBJ1-5; D gene: NA; V gene: TRBV6-1; clone size: NA; CDR3 protein: CASSEGREFQPQHF; CDR3 DNA: TGTGCCAGCAGTGAAGGCAGGGAGTTTCAGCCCCAGCATTTT
J gene: TRBJ1-3; D gene: NA; V gene: TRBV7-9; clone size: few; CDR3 protein: CASSLDGGNTIYF; CDR3 DNA: TGTGCCAGCAGCTTGGATGGTGGAAACACCATATATTTT
J gene: TRBJ2-2; D gene: TRBD1; V gene: TRBV12-5; clone size: NA; CDR3 protein: CASGLASHFDRGRTGELFF; CDR3 DNA: TGTGCTAGTGGTTTGGCTTCTCACTTCGACAGGGGGCGAACCGGGGAGCTGTTTTTT
J gene: TRBJ1-5; D gene: TRBD1; V gene: TRBV18; clone size: NA; CDR3 protein: CASSRGGGNQPQHF; CDR3 DNA: TGTGCCAGCTCCAGGGGGGGAGGCAATCAGCCCCAGCATTTT
J gene: TRBJ1-2; D gene: NA; V gene: TRBV5-1; clone size: few; CDR3 protein: CASSLATPNYGYTF; CDR3 DNA: TGCGCCAGCAGCTTGGCGACACCTAACTATGGCTACACCTTC
J gene: TRBJ2-1; D gene: TRBD1; V gene: TRBV6-5; clone size: NA; CDR3 protein: CASSYDSHRGFDEQFF; CDR3 DNA: TGTGCCAGCAGTTACGATTCCCACAGGGGGTTCGATGAGCAGTTCTTC
J gene: TRBJ1-2; D gene: NA; V gene: TRBV30; clone size: NA; CDR3 protein: CAWSVTGPGYTF; CDR3 DNA: TGTGCCTGGAGTGTAACAGGGCCCGGCTACACCTTC
J gene: TRBJ1-2; D gene: TRBD1; V gene: TRBV19; clone size: few; CDR3 protein: CASSWGTDFFYGYTF; CDR3 DNA: TGTGCCAGTAGTTGGGGGACAGACTTCTTCTATGGCTACACCTTC
J gene: TRBJ2-1; D gene: NA; V gene: TRBV30; clone size: NA; CDR3 protein: CAWSAQVSGLGNEQFF; CDR3 DNA: TGTGCCTGGAGCGCCCAGGTTAGCGGCCTAGGGAATGAGCAGTTCTTC
J gene: TRBJ1-1; D gene: NA; V gene: TRBV5-6; clone size: NA; CDR3 protein: CASSPQNTEAFF; CDR3 DNA: TGTGCCAGCAGCCCCCAGAACACTGAAGCTTTCTTT
J gene: TRBJ1-5; D gene: TRBD1; V gene: TRBV4-1; clone size: NA; CDR3 protein: CASSRGGAGPNQPQHF; CDR3 DNA: TGCGCCAGCAGCCGAGGGGGCGCGGGTCCCAATCAGCCCCAGCATTTT
J gene: TRBJ2-3; D gene: TRBD2; V gene: TRBV7-2; clone size: NA; CDR3 protein: CASIEGLAGGLGTQYF; CDR3 DNA: TGTGCCAGCATCGAGGGGCTAGCGGGGGGGCTTGGTACGCAGTATTTT
J gene: TRBJ2-1; D gene: TRBD1; V gene: TRBV6-5; clone size: NA; CDR3 protein: CASRTGRGNEQFF; CDR3 DNA: TGTGCCAGCAGGACAGGGCGAGGCAATGAGCAGTTCTTC
J gene: TRBJ1-4; D gene: NA; V gene: TRBV4-3; clone size: NA; CDR3 protein: CARPGPGDEKLFF; CDR3 DNA: TGCGCCAGACCGGGCCCAGGGGATGAAAAACTGTTTTTT
J gene: TRBJ1-1; D gene: NA; V gene: TRBV9; clone size: NA; CDR3 protein: CASSVTLQGNTEAFF; CDR3 DNA: TGTGCCAGCAGCGTCACCCTCCAGGGCAACACTGAAGCTTTCTTT
J gene: TRBJ2-3; D gene: NA; V gene: TRBV5-6; clone size: NA; CDR3 protein: CASSVGGGTRTDTQYF; CDR3 DNA: TGTGCCAGCAGCGTAGGGGGGGGGACCCGCACAGATACGCAGTATTTT
J gene: TRBJ2-7; D gene: NA; V gene: TRBV4-1; clone size: once; CDR3 protein: CASSQDPSSYEQYF; CDR3 DNA: TGCGCCAGCAGCCAAGATCCCAGCTCCTACGAGCAGTACTTC
J gene: TRBJ1-5; D gene: NA; V gene: TRBV5-5; clone size: NA; CDR3 protein: CASSPGGASNQPQHF; CDR3 DNA: TGTGCCAGCAGCCCTGGGGGGGCGAGCAATCAGCCCCAGCATTTT
J gene: TRBJ1-1; D gene: TRBD1; V gene: TRBV7-2; clone size: NA; CDR3 protein: CASSLSDRGEAEAFF; CDR3 DNA: TGTGCCAGCAGCTTATCGGACAGGGGTGAGGCTGAAGCTTTCTTT
J gene: TRBJ1-1; D gene: NA; V gene: TRBV5-1; clone size: NA; CDR3 protein: CASSETTEAFF; CDR3 DNA: TGCGCCAGCAGCGAGACCACTGAAGCTTTCTTT
J gene: TRBJ2-1; D gene: NA; V gene: TRBV5-1; clone size: once; CDR3 protein: CASSRPDREQFF; CDR3 DNA: TGCGCCAGCAGCCGACCCGACAGGGAGCAGTTCTTC
J gene: TRBJ2-7; D gene: TRBD2; V gene: TRBV5-6; clone size: NA; CDR3 protein: CASSPGRGVEQYF; CDR3 DNA: TGTGCCAGCAGCCCCGGCCGGGGGGTCGAGCAGTACTTC
J gene: TRBJ1-4; D gene: NA; V gene: TRBV5-1; clone size: NA; CDR3 protein: CASSPSNGAYEKLFF; CDR3 DNA: TGCGCCAGCAGCCCATCGAACGGGGCATACGAAAAACTGTTTTTT
J gene: TRBJ1-2; D gene: TRBD1; V gene: TRBV29-1; clone size: NA; CDR3 protein: CSVENRGRAGYGYTF; CDR3 DNA: TGCAGCGTTGAAAACAGGGGGCGGGCTGGCTATGGCTACACCTTC
J gene: TRBJ2-3; D gene: NA; V gene: TRBV19; clone size: NA; CDR3 protein: CASSLRGGFTDTQYF; CDR3 DNA: TGTGCCAGTAGTCTCCGTGGGGGGTTCACAGATACGCAGTATTTT
J gene: TRBJ2-1; D gene: NA; V gene: TRBV5-5; clone size: few; CDR3 protein: CASSFGWGIYNEQFF; CDR3 DNA: TGTGCCAGCAGCTTTGGGTGGGGGATTTACAATGAGCAGTTCTTC
J gene: TRBJ1-3; D gene: NA; V gene: TRBV30; clone size: NA; CDR3 protein: CAWSRGSGNTIYF; CDR3 DNA: TGTGCCTGGAGTCGTGGCTCTGGAAACACCATATATTTT
J gene: TRBJ2-3; D gene: NA; V gene: TRBV30; clone size: once; CDR3 protein: CAWSLTGGVTDTQYF; CDR3 DNA: TGTGCCTGGAGTTTGACCGGTGGGGTCACAGATACGCAGTATTTT
J gene: TRBJ1-2; D gene: NA; V gene: TRBV9; clone size: NA; CDR3 protein: CASSVENNYGYTF; CDR3 DNA: TGTGCCAGCAGCGTAGAGAATAACTATGGCTACACCTTC
J gene: TRBJ2-7; D gene: NA; V gene: TRBV6-5; clone size: NA; CDR3 protein: CASSSYTPWGQGEQYF; CDR3 DNA: TGTGCCAGCAGTTCCTACACTCCGTGGGGGCAGGGCGAGCAGTACTTC
J gene: TRBJ1-1; D gene: NA; V gene: TRBV23-1; clone size: NA; CDR3 protein: CASTARTPRPEAFF; CDR3 DNA: TGCGCCAGCACCGCTCGAACTCCGCGCCCTGAAGCTTTCTTT
J gene: TRBJ2-3; D gene: NA; V gene: TRBV28; clone size: NA; CDR3 protein: CASLAEPDTQYF; CDR3 DNA: TGTGCCAGCCTTGCAGAACCGGATACGCAGTATTTT
J gene: TRBJ2-7; D gene: NA; V gene: TRBV28; clone size: NA; CDR3 protein: CASSLRGAEDEQYF; CDR3 DNA: TGTGCCAGCAGTTTGAGGGGTGCTGAGGACGAGCAGTACTTC
J gene: TRBJ1-1; D gene: NA; V gene: TRBV18; clone size: few; CDR3 protein: CASSNQGHTEAFF; CDR3 DNA: TGTGCCAGCTCGAACCAGGGCCACACTGAAGCTTTCTTT
J gene: TRBJ1-6; D gene: NA; V gene: TRBV5-4; clone size: NA; CDR3 protein: CASSLTVPNSPLHF; CDR3 DNA: TGTGCCAGCAGCTTGACAGTTCCCAATTCACCCCTCCACTTT
J gene: TRBJ2-1; D gene: NA; V gene: TRBV4-3; clone size: NA; CDR3 protein: CASSQDRGVGNEQFF; CDR3 DNA: TGCGCCAGCAGCCAAGATCGGGGAGTGGGCAATGAGCAGTTCTTC
J gene: TRBJ2-4; D gene: TRBD1; V gene: TRBV2; clone size: NA; CDR3 protein: CASSVLGTGMAIAKNIQYF; CDR3 DNA: TGTGCCAGCAGCGTCTTAGGGACAGGGATGGCGATAGCCAAAAACATTCAGTACTTC
J gene: TRBJ2-7; D gene: NA; V gene: TRBV6-5; clone size: NA; CDR3 protein: CASSYGGGASYEQYF; CDR3 DNA: TGTGCCAGCAGTTACGGTGGGGGGGCCTCCTACGAGCAGTACTTC
J gene: TRBJ1-1; D gene: NA; V gene: TRBV28; clone size: few; CDR3 protein: CAADDTMNTEAFF; CDR3 DNA: TGTGCCGCGGACGACACCATGAACACTGAAGCTTTCTTT
J gene: TRBJ2-2; D gene: NA; V gene: TRBV6-1; clone size: NA; CDR3 protein: CASSEYGELFF; CDR3 DNA: TGTGCCAGCAGTGAATACGGGGAGCTGTTTTTT
J gene: TRBJ2-7; D gene: TRBD1; V gene: TRBV13; clone size: NA; CDR3 protein: CASSSNPGQGAYEQYF; CDR3 DNA: TGTGCCAGCAGCTCTAACCCGGGACAGGGGGCCTACGAGCAGTACTTC
J gene: TRBJ1-1; D gene: NA; V gene: TRBV27; clone size: few; CDR3 protein: CASSREGGITEAFF; CDR3 DNA: TGTGCCAGCAGCCGTGAAGGCGGGATCACTGAAGCTTTCTTT